Listed below are T cell receptor beta chains from one sample, sequenced in a study of T-cell memory formation after mild COVID-19. TCRdb passed the 5' RACE reads through MiXCR, listing each CDR3 protein once. The sample has around 150,000 distinct CDR3 sequences; about 15% are singletons. The sequencing input was PBMCs or a T cell subset sorted from them (not recorded which). The receptors derive from an adult woman who had mild COVID-19 (a few samples of this study predate the infection). Cell type and time point are not known. CDR3s include the opening cysteine and the closing phenylalanine or tryptophan. A D gene is named only where the DNA matches it firmly. Where a row states a size, it is once, few, many or the class of an expanded clone; other rows omit it.

CDR3 protein	CDR3 DNA	D gene	clone size	V gene	J gene
CASSPERGLQETQYF	TGTGCCAGCAGCCCGGAGAGGGGACTTCAAGAGACCCAGTACTTC	-	few	TRBV7-9	TRBJ2-5
CASSVAPSGGEDTQYF	TGTGCCAGCAGCGTAGCTCCTAGCGGGGGGGAAGATACGCAGTATTTT	TRBD2	-	TRBV9	TRBJ2-3
CASSLTSGSWETQYF	TGTGCCAGCAGCCTGACTAGCGGATCGTGGGAGACCCAGTACTTC	TRBD2	-	TRBV5-6	TRBJ2-5
CASSLVTVNEQFF	TGTGCCAGCAGCTTAGTGACAGTTAATGAGCAGTTCTTC	-	-	TRBV7-9	TRBJ2-1
CASSSAGAGANVLTF	TGTGCCAGCAGTTCTGCCGGGGCCGGGGCCAACGTCCTGACTTTC	-	-	TRBV6-2/TRBV6-3	TRBJ2-6
CATSEPTGKGLGGYEQYF	TGTGCCACCAGTGAACCGACAGGGAAGGGGTTAGGGGGCTACGAGCAGTACTTC	TRBD1	-	TRBV24-1	TRBJ2-7
CASSQDLAGRNEQFF	TGCGCCAGCAGCCAAGACCTAGCGGGGAGGAATGAGCAGTTCTTC	TRBD2	many	TRBV4-1	TRBJ2-1
CASSTHPREGNQPQHF	TGCGCCAGCAGCACCCACCCCAGGGAAGGCAATCAGCCCCAGCATTTT	-	few	TRBV5-1	TRBJ1-5
CASSPSVGEVAGRDGELFF	TGTGCCAGCAGCCCAAGCGTCGGGGAGGTAGCAGGACGGGACGGGGAGCTGTTTTTT	-	few	TRBV7-9	TRBJ2-2
CATSDPGTVGQETQYF	TGTGCCACCAGTGACCCCGGGACAGTGGGCCAAGAGACCCAGTACTTC	TRBD1	-	TRBV24-1	TRBJ2-5
CASSLLDRNYEQYF	TGTGCCAGCAGTTTATTGGACAGGAACTACGAGCAGTACTTC	TRBD1	-	TRBV27	TRBJ2-7
CASSSGTYSYNEQFF	TGTGCCAGCAGCTCCGGGACGTACTCCTACAATGAGCAGTTCTTC	-	-	TRBV5-6	TRBJ2-1
CASSLAGASYYNEQFF	TGTGCCAGCAGTCTAGCAGGGGCCTCATATTACAATGAGCAGTTCTTC	-	-	TRBV27	TRBJ2-1
CASSQDGYSSSDTQYF	TGCGCCAGCAGCCAAGATGGGTACTCCTCTTCGGATACGCAGTATTTT	-	-	TRBV4-3	TRBJ2-3
CASSLGWQPNEQFF	TGTGCCAGCAGCTTAGGGTGGCAACCAAATGAGCAGTTCTTC	-	few	TRBV7-2	TRBJ2-1
CSVSSYNEQFF	TGCAGCGTCTCGTCCTACAATGAGCAGTTCTTC	-	few	TRBV29-1	TRBJ2-1
CATADTLVYEQYF	TGTGCCACCGCGGACACATTAGTCTACGAGCAGTACTTC	-	-	TRBV7-9	TRBJ2-7
CSARPYRTSGRPHNEQFF	TGCAGTGCTAGACCATATCGGACTAGCGGGAGACCCCACAATGAGCAGTTCTTC	TRBD2	few	TRBV20-1	TRBJ2-1
CASSLGLAGGYEQYF	TGTGCCAGCAGCCTTGGACTAGCGGGGGGCTACGAGCAGTACTTC	TRBD2	-	TRBV3-1	TRBJ2-7
CASSVGGGLTNYGYTF	TGTGCCAGCAGCGTAGGGGGCGGCCTCACTAACTATGGCTACACCTTC	-	-	TRBV9	TRBJ1-2
CASSLDISGNTIYF	TGTGCCAGCAGCTTGGACATCTCTGGAAACACCATATATTTT	-	-	TRBV9	TRBJ1-3
CASSLEAGTGEQFF	TGCGCCAGCAGCTTGGAAGCGGGGACCGGTGAGCAGTTCTTC	TRBD2	few	TRBV5-1	TRBJ2-1
CASSLGPRGTDTQYF	TGTGCCAGCAGTTTGGGCCCCAGGGGCACAGATACGCAGTATTTT	-	-	TRBV12-3/TRBV12-4	TRBJ2-3
CSAYLNTEAFF	TGCAGTGCTTACTTGAACACTGAAGCTTTCTTT	-	-	TRBV20-1	TRBJ1-1
CSVEGTAYEQYF	TGCAGCGTTGAAGGGACAGCCTACGAGCAGTACTTC	-	few	TRBV29-1	TRBJ2-7
CASSLVGQGINEQFF	TGTGCCAGCAGCTTAGTGGGACAGGGCATTAATGAGCAGTTCTTC	TRBD1	few	TRBV7-9	TRBJ2-1